This TCR beta chain came from a study of blood T cell repertoires in COVID-19 (dated by TCRdb to 2018 to 2021). Study-level background: Collaborator samples came from the United States, Italy and Spain and covered acute and convalescent phases of COVID-19. The prospective study material was composed of cDNA or gDNA derived from T cells, B-cell-depleted T cells, or PBMCs. Deeply sampled blood TCRbeta repertoires from subjects exposed to, actively infected with, or recovered from COVID-19 were included in the dataset. The repertoires were released in a freely available public database meant as a resource for research on the immune response to SARS-CoV-2. Samples were obtained from the ongoing ImmuneRACE study (first 160 participants) and from over 1,000 subjects provided by 6 global collaborators. Sample metadata almost always included a de-identified subject ID, COVID-19 status, age in years and sex. Where available, HLA class I and class II types were obtained from metadata supplied by the sample provider rather than from assay-based typing. General study outcomes and caveats: The quantity of clinical and demographic metadata differed by source and by participant and was supplied without curation.

Collaborating institutions collected whole blood in K2EDTA tubes following their own protocols. For TCRbeta analysis, collaborators shipped samples in one of three forms: frozen whole blood, isolated PBMCs, or DNA extracted from either of those sample types. Concerning this clone itself: What this receptor recognizes is not known. No much larger clone exists at a distance of one base, and base qualities are not known.

The immunoSEQ Assay, a bias-controlled multiplex PCR, was used to amplify TCRbeta CDR3 regions from genomic DNA. The original pipeline was this. The number of nucleated cells in each sample was estimated from the amplification of reference gene primers within the assay. To quantify the absolute abundance of each unique TCRbeta CDR3 rearrangement, sequence reads were collapsed and filtered. For each sample, productive Simpson clonality was calculated by taking the square root of Simpson's diversity index across productive rearrangements. The table comes from immuneACCESS by way of TCRdb, which keeps in-frame sequences with V and J called. Part of the clones is missing from these tables; in studies checked, under half for an unresolved V gene and the rest for unknown reasons. The DNA gave D and trimming, while V, J and clone size come from that table. This sample has around 380,000 clones in its table, and roughly four fifths of those were observed once. 0.85% to 1.2% of the sample is taken by the ten largest.

The germline V gene (reference sequence) gives CDR1 as GTSNPN and CDR2 as SVGIG. Spanning cysteine to phenylalanine, the CDR3 consists of 13 amino acids. Only CDR3 DNA is held: 39 bases, read in frame from base 1. Relative to germline, V is 4 bases shorter and J is 7 bases shorter, with 11 bases between their ends. What was sequenced was peripheral blood. The receptor was derived from a human donor with acute or convalescent COVID-19. The donor label of this sample is uncertain. This chain joins TRBV30 to TRBJ1-6; too little of a D gene remains to name it. The nucleotide sequence reads as follows: TGTGCCTGGAATTCGGGTGGGAATTCACCCCTCCACTTT. It specifies CAWNSGGNSPLHF.